The rows below give T cell receptor beta chains drawn from one sample of a study of blood T cell repertoires in COVID-19. The protocol was immunoSEQ multiplex PCR, while the TCRdb copy is restricted to in-frame clones and leaves out a portion. The data show roughly 190,000 clones, 70% to 90% seen once. The specimen sequenced was peripheral blood. These receptor sequences come from a man aged 60 to 75 with active or convalescent COVID-19. Both conserved end residues are part of each CDR3. The D gene is left open where the match is weak. Rows may omit the clone size; those that give it use once, few, many or a size class.

>17|TRBD1|TRBV4-1|TRBJ1-2|.
CASSQVIGQGVGYGYTF
TGCGCCAGCAGCCAAGTAATTGGGCAGGGGGTCGGGTATGGCTACACCTTC
>12|.|TRBV19|TRBJ1-1|.
CASSKGGTEAFF
TGTGCCAGTAGTAAAGGGGGCACTGAAGCTTTCTTT
>16|TRBD1|TRBV10-3|TRBJ1-1|.
CAIRPRQGAALTEAFF
TGTGCCATCAGGCCTAGACAGGGGGCTGCCCTCACTGAAGCTTTCTTT
>12|TRBD1|TRBV2|TRBJ1-1|.
CASSQQGWGAFF
TGTGCCAGCAGTCAACAGGGGTGGGGAGCTTTCTTT
>12|.|TRBV12-3/TRBV12-4|TRBJ2-7|.
CASCRDSYEQYF
TGTGCCAGCTGCAGGGACTCCTACGAGCAGTACTTC
>16|.|TRBV4-1|TRBJ1-5|.
CASSHQGRGKAQPQHF
TGCGCCAGCAGCCACCAAGGACGGGGGAAGGCTCAGCCCCAGCATTTT
>13|.|TRBV5-4|TRBJ1-2|.
CASSLAGQRGYTF
TGTGCCAGCAGCTTGGCCGGACAGAGGGGCTACACCTTC
>17|TRBD1|TRBV18|TRBJ2-2|.
CASSRTGQGVHTGELFF
TGTGCCAGCTCACGGACGGGACAGGGGGTCCACACCGGGGAGCTGTTTTTT
>17|.|TRBV10-3|TRBJ2-4|.
CAISESSGASAKNIQYF
TGTGCCATCAGTGAGTCCAGTGGAGCATCAGCCAAAAACATTCAGTACTTC
>12|.|TRBV29-1|TRBJ1-1|.
CSVLDGYTEAFF
TGCAGCGTTCTTGACGGGTACACTGAAGCTTTCTTT
>15|TRBD2|TRBV5-6|TRBJ2-7|.
CASSSKTSGGYEQYF
TGTGCCAGCAGCTCCAAGACTAGCGGGGGTTACGAGCAGTACTTC
>16|TRBD2|TRBV10-3|TRBJ2-1|.
CAISEGLAGGPYEQFF
TGTGCCATCAGTGAGGGACTAGCGGGGGGGCCTTATGAGCAGTTCTTC
>19|.|TRBV5-1|TRBJ1-1|.
CASSADRGTSITVNTEAFF
TGCGCCAGCAGCGCGGATAGGGGCACGAGCATAACCGTGAACACTGAAGCTTTCTTT
>14|.|TRBV5-1|TRBJ1-2|once
CASSLGAGDYGYTF
TGCGCCAGCAGCTTGGGGGCAGGGGACTATGGCTACACCTTC
>17|TRBD1|TRBV9|TRBJ1-1|.
CASSVRDRGRGSTEAFF
TGTGCCAGCAGCGTTAGGGACAGGGGGCGCGGATCCACTGAAGCTTTCTTT
>17|.|TRBV10-3|TRBJ1-5|.
CAISESVRGEGNQPQHF
TGTGCCATCAGTGAGTCGGTCCGGGGGGAAGGCAATCAGCCCCAGCATTTT
>14|TRBD2|TRBV30|TRBJ2-5|.
CAWSVKRGVQTQYF
TGTGCCTGGAGTGTTAAGCGGGGGGTACAGACCCAGTACTTC
>15|.|TRBV19|TRBJ1-2|few
CASRNGRALKSGYTF
TGTGCCAGTAGAAATGGGAGAGCGCTGAAGAGTGGCTACACCTTC
>16|.|TRBV18|TRBJ2-5|.
CASSPSTTSTQETQYF
TGTGCCAGCTCACCATCAACAACTAGTACCCAAGAGACCCAGTACTTC
>17|TRBD2|TRBV3-1/TRBV3-2|TRBJ2-5|few
CASSQDVVRGDWETQYF
TGTGCCAGCAGCCAAGATGTGGTGCGGGGGGATTGGGAGACCCAGTACTTC
>14|TRBD2|TRBV2|TRBJ2-1|.
CADSSGGEWNEQFF
TGTGCCGACTCTAGCGGGGGGGAGTGGAATGAGCAGTTCTTC
>13|TRBD1|TRBV11-2|TRBJ1-3|.
CASSLDRGDTIYF
TGTGCCAGCAGCTTAGACAGGGGGGACACCATATATTTT
>13|.|TRBV5-1|TRBJ1-2|.
CASSLGTPKGYTF
TGCGCCAGCAGCTTGGGGACACCGAAGGGCTACACCTTC
>13|.|TRBV27|TRBJ1-6|.
CASSGPRGSPLHF
TGTGCCAGCAGCGGCCCCCGCGGTTCACCCCTCCACTTT
>17|.|TRBV9|TRBJ1-2|few
CASSVEAGGAYNYGYTF
TGTGCCAGCAGCGTAGAGGCGGGGGGGGCTTATAACTATGGCTACACCTTC
>14|.|TRBV5-1|TRBJ1-1|.
CASSLDRLNTEAFF
TGCGCCAGCAGCTTGGACAGGCTGAACACTGAAGCTTTCTTT
>14|TRBD2|TRBV7-2|TRBJ2-7|.
CASSLRRGAGEQYF
TGTGCCAGCAGCTTAAGGCGGGGGGCGGGAGAGCAGTACTTC
>12|.|TRBV20-1|TRBJ2-7|.
CSASGSYYEQYF
TGCAGTGCTAGTGGGTCCTACTACGAGCAGTACTTC
>16|TRBD2|TRBV7-2|TRBJ2-3|.
CASSLRGGGRSDTQYF
TGTGCCAGCAGCTTAAGGGGCGGGGGGAGGTCAGATACGCAGTATTTT
>20|TRBD1|TRBV19|TRBJ1-5|.
CASSIGKGQGRLSGNQPQHF
TGTGCCAGTAGTATTGGGAAGGGACAGGGGAGACTTAGCGGCAATCAGCCCCAGCATTTT
>16|TRBD2|TRBV2|TRBJ2-1|.
CASSEALLAGGNEQFF
TGTGCCAGCAGTGAAGCGCTACTAGCGGGGGGCAATGAGCAGTTCTTC
>14|TRBD1|TRBV27|TRBJ1-5|.
CASSWSGTVQPQHF
TGTGCCAGCAGTTGGTCCGGGACAGTTCAGCCCCAGCATTTT
>15|TRBD1|TRBV10-2|TRBJ2-7|.
CATRGGTGERYEQYF
TGCGCCACAAGGGGAGGGACAGGGGAGAGATACGAGCAGTACTTC
>15|.|TRBV4-1|TRBJ2-7|.
CASSQAPLPGYEQYF
TGCGCCAGCAGCCAAGCCCCGCTCCCGGGGTACGAGCAGTACTTC
>15|TRBD1|TRBV19|TRBJ2-3|.
CASTIQGSSTDTQYF
TGTGCCAGTACCATACAGGGGTCAAGCACAGATACGCAGTATTTT
>15|TRBD1|TRBV19|TRBJ1-4|.
CASSRPDRGGEKLFF
TGTGCCAGTAGTCGGCCCGACAGGGGAGGAGAAAAACTGTTTTTT
>13|.|TRBV7-9|TRBJ1-6|.
CASSPSGVSPLHF
TGTGCCAGCAGCCCCTCGGGAGTGTCACCCCTCCACTTT
>12|.|TRBV19|TRBJ1-1|.
CASRTGNTEAFF
TGTGCCAGTAGGACGGGGAACACTGAAGCTTTCTTT
>12|.|TRBV19|TRBJ1-2|.
CASTRGNYGYTF
TGTGCCAGTACTAGGGGAAACTATGGCTACACCTTC
>13|.|TRBV18|TRBJ2-5|.
CASSPPSQGTQYF
TGTGCCAGCTCACCCCCCTCTCAGGGGACCCAGTACTTC
>16|TRBD1|TRBV5-4|TRBJ2-4|once
CASSAGQGAGKNIQYF
TGTGCCAGCAGCGCCGGACAGGGGGCCGGCAAAAACATTCAGTACTTC
>16|TRBD1|TRBV4-2|TRBJ1-2|.
CASSQGAQGVVDGYTF
TGTGCCAGCAGCCAAGGAGCCCAGGGGGTGGTTGATGGCTACACCTTC
>14|.|TRBV5-1|TRBJ1-1|.
CASSLRSMNTEAFF
TGCGCCAGCAGCTTGCGGAGCATGAACACTGAAGCTTTCTTT
>13|.|TRBV20-1|TRBJ1-2|.
CSASAGVDYGYTF
TGCAGTGCTAGTGCGGGGGTAGACTATGGCTACACCTTC
>15|TRBD1|TRBV19|TRBJ1-2|.
CASSTRTGGLYGYTF
TGTGCCAGTAGTACCCGGACAGGGGGCTTATATGGCTACACCTTC
>14|.|TRBV2|TRBJ1-3|few
CASTASISGNTIYF
TGTGCCAGCACTGCTTCTATCTCTGGAAACACCATATATTTT
>15|TRBD2|TRBV28|TRBJ2-3|.
CASRLSGASTDTQYF
TGTGCCAGCAGGCTAAGCGGGGCTAGCACAGATACGCAGTATTTT
>16|.|TRBV7-9|TRBJ2-3|.
CASSPTLAASTDTQYF
TGTGCCAGCAGCCCCACGCTAGCTGCTAGCACAGATACGCAGTATTTT
>15|.|TRBV5-1|TRBJ1-3|.
CASSQTVNPGNTIYF
TGCGCCAGCAGCCAAACAGTGAACCCTGGAAACACCATATATTTT
>12|.|TRBV4-2|TRBJ2-5|.
CASSQSGETQYF
TGTGCCAGCAGCCAGTCAGGGGAGACCCAGTACTTC
>16|TRBD2|TRBV4-1|TRBJ2-7|.
CASSQDRSGGAFEQYF
TGCGCCAGCAGCCAAGATAGGAGCGGGGGGGCCTTCGAGCAGTACTTC
>16|.|TRBV18|TRBJ1-4|.
CASSLRDISTNEKLFF
TGTGCCAGCTCACTCCGGGACATCTCAACTAATGAAAAACTGTTTTTT
>15|TRBD1|TRBV19|TRBJ2-7|once
CASRGGKKIMREQYF
TGTGCCAGTAGAGGGGGCAAGAAAATAATGCGAGAGCAGTACTTC
>18|TRBD1|TRBV25-1|TRBJ1-5|.
CASSPSGTGIFGNQPQHF
TGTGCCAGCAGCCCATCCGGGACAGGGATTTTTGGCAATCAGCCCCAGCATTTT
>13|.|TRBV30|TRBJ1-5|.
CAWSVKGREPQHF
TGTGCCTGGAGTGTGAAGGGGAGGGAGCCCCAGCATTTT
>15|.|TRBV18|TRBJ1-1|.
CASSPGLLGGTEAFF
TGTGCCAGCTCACCAGGGTTGTTGGGGGGCACTGAAGCTTTCTTT
>16|TRBD1|TRBV11-2|TRBJ2-2|once
CASSLQQGSNTGELFF
TGTGCCAGCAGCTTACAACAGGGGTCGAACACCGGGGAGCTGTTTTTT